This TCR beta chain was captured in a study of blood T cell repertoires in COVID-19. Study context: Collection of acute and convalescent COVID-19 samples took place in the United States, Italy and Spain. T cells, B-cell-depleted T cells, or PBMCs provided the cDNA or gDNA that served as material.

Under the authors' procedure: Estimates of nucleated cell counts were drawn from the amplification of reference gene primers. Measured with immunoSEQ multiplex PCR; TCRdb has only the in-frame clones, and not every one. V and J calls and clone size are given by that table; D and trimming were obtained from the DNA. The data hold about 50,000 clones, with roughly 80% observed a single time. The source of this sequence is a man in his sixties with acute or convalescent COVID-19. The sequencing sample was made of peripheral blood.

The CDR3 nucleotides read TGTGCCAGCAGCTCATTCCGACGGGACAATCAGCCCCAGCATTTT. Its protein is CASSSFRRDNQPQHF. The chain combines TRBV7-8 with TRBJ1-5, with D hard to call. The V gene's germline CDR1 is SGHVS and CDR2 FQNEAQ. V was trimmed by 4 bases and J by 3 bases, leaving 13 bases between them. The CDR3 consists of 15 residues.